This TCR beta chain comes out of a study of blood T cell repertoires in COVID-19. Only in-frame clones appear in the TCRdb table, and some are missing; sequencing was by immunoSEQ multiplex PCR. This repertoire shows hundreds of thousands of clones, roughly 86% found once; its top ten account for 7.3%. Germline CDR1 LNHDA, CDR2 SQIVND (reference sequence). The ends lost 2 bases at V and 7 bases at J; junction bases unmatched: 8. There are 16 residues in the CDR3. The specimen was peripheral blood. This clonotype was sampled from a woman in her seventies with COVID-19, enrolled during active disease. The chain uses TRBV19 and TRBJ1-6; 7 positions match TRBD1. CDR3 sequence: CASSIIPRDRNSPLHF. The CDR3 nucleotides are TGTGCCAGTAGTATAATCCCCCGGGACAGAAATTCACCCCTCCACTTT.